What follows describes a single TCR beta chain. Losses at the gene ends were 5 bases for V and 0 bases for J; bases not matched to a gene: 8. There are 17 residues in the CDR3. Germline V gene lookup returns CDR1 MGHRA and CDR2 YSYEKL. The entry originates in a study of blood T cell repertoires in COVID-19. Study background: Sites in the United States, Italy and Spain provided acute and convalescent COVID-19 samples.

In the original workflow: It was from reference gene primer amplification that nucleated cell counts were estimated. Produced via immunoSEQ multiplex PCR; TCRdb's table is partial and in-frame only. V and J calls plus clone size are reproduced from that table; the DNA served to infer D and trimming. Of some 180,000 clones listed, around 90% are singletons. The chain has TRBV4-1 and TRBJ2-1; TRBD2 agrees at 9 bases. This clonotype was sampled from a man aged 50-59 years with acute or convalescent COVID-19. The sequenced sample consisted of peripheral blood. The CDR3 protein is CASSFRGRESSYNEQFF. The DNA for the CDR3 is TGCGCCAGCAGCTTCCGCGGGAGGGAGAGCTCCTACAATGAGCAGTTCTTC.